Shown below are 27 T cell receptor beta chains from a single sample sequenced in a study of blood T cell repertoires in COVID-19. Libraries were prepared by immunoSEQ multiplex PCR; TCRdb keeps only in-frame clonotypes and omits some of them. The sample yields roughly 300,000 clones, roughly 88% seen once. The sample was PBMCs or T cells enriched from blood (not recorded which). The source of these receptors is a woman between 40 and 55 years old with acute COVID-19.

The chain uses TRBV5-4 and TRBJ1-1, with TRBD1 matching over 8 bases. Trimming took 4 bases from V and 1 from J; bases not matched to a gene: 6. CDR1 and CDR2 (germline): SGHNT, YYREEE (reference sequence). CDR3 size: 15 residues. CDR3 region: CASSQWTGQNTEAFF. The CDR3 nucleotides are TGTGCCAGCAGCCAATGGACAGGGCAGAACACTGAAGCTTTCTTT.

This CDR3 reads CASSLNPGQGAGELFF. In nucleotides, the CDR3 is TGTGCCAGTAGTCTCAACCCGGGACAGGGAGCCGGGGAGCTGTTTTTT. The J gene is TRBJ2-2, the V gene TRBV19; 9 positions match TRBD1. Unmatched junction bases numbered 10, after V lost 5 bases and J lost 6 bases. This CDR3 is 16 amino acids long. CDR1 and CDR2 (germline): LNHDA, SQIVND (reference sequence).

This clone was recorded a few times. The chain is built from TRBV5-1 and TRBJ1-1; TRBD1 agrees at 8 bases. Germline V gene data show CDR1 as SGHRS and CDR2 as YFSETQ. The CDR3 contains 17 residues. Trimming cost V 2 bases and J 0 bases; bases outside gene matches: 9. CDR3 region: CASSFRQGIGLNTEAFF. CDR3 DNA: TGCGCCAGCAGCTTCAGACAGGGGATCGGGTTGAACACTGAAGCTTTCTTT.

The V gene is TRBV10-2, the J gene TRBJ2-5; the match to TRBD2 covers 8 bases. This CDR3 is 14 amino acids long. Trimming removed 8 bases from V and 5 bases from J; junction bases left unmatched: 10. Germline V lookup: CDR1 WSHSY, CDR2 SAAADI. The CDR3 bases are TGCGCCAGCTGGACGGGACTAGTGAGGGAGACCCAGTACTTC. Its protein is CASWTGLVRETQYF.

The genes are TRBV3-1 (or the pseudogene TRBV3-2) and TRBJ2-3; 8 bases align to TRBD2. Germline loops: CDR1 LGHDT, CDR2 YNNKEL (reference sequence). The V segment lost 3 bases and the J segment 4 bases; nucleotides outside the gene matches: 9. This CDR3 contains 16 residues. DNA of the CDR3: TGTGCCAGCAGCCATTCCCAGCGGGAGTGCGCAGATACGCAGTATTTT. It codes for CASSHSQRECADTQYF.

The chain links TRBV5-1 to TRBJ1-2, with D possibly TRBD1 on 6 matching bases. The CDR3 has 12 amino acids. The V end was cut by 4 bases, the J end by 2 bases, with 6 bases between. Per the germline V gene, CDR1 is SGHRS and CDR2 is YFSETQ. The CDR3 sequence: CASSQGNYGYTF. DNA for the CDR3: TGCGCCAGCAGCCAGGGGAACTATGGCTACACCTTC.

The chain carries TRBV7-2 and TRBJ2-5; 8 nucleotides agree with TRBD2. Germline V gene data show CDR1 as SGHTA and CDR2 as FQGNSA. There are 16 residues in the CDR3. V lost 4 bases and J lost 7; bases outside the gene matches: 14. The CDR3 region is CASSSAERGTPGTQYF. DNA for the CDR3: TGTGCCAGCAGCTCGGCCGAGCGGGGGACCCCCGGGACCCAGTACTTC.

The chain recombines TRBV18 with TRBJ1-1; D remains unclear. The CDR3 spans 16 residues. V was cut by 1 base and J by 1 base, with 13 bases left in between. Germline assignment: CDR1 KGHSH and CDR2 LQKENI. CDR3 bases: TGTGCCAGCTCACCACGACCTCGGGCGGGGAACACTGAAGCTTTCTTT. This translates into CASSPRPRAGNTEAFF.

V gene TRBV3-1 (or the pseudogene TRBV3-2) combines with J gene TRBJ1-2, with D hard to call. The CDR3 is 14 amino acids. Between the trimmed V and J ends, which lost 5 bases and 4 bases, there was a span of 14 bases. Germline lookup yields CDR1 LGHDT and CDR2 YNNKEL (reference sequence). The CDR3 reads CASSERRGSYGYTF. Written as DNA, the CDR3 is TGTGCCAGCAGCGAACGGCGGGGAAGCTATGGCTACACCTTC.

The chain employs TRBV7-2 and TRBJ2-1; possible D gene TRBD1, 5 bases. Germline V gene sequence: CDR1 SGHTA, CDR2 FQGNSA. Trimming cost V 5 bases and J 2 bases, with 13 bases left between them. This CDR3 has 15 residues. The CDR3 DNA follows: TGTGCCAGCAGCCTTTTCAGGGAAACCTACAATGAGCAGTTCTTC. Translating it yields CASSLFRETYNEQFF.

The V gene is TRBV5-1, the J gene TRBJ1-1; 7 nucleotides line up with TRBD1. Germline V gene data show CDR1 as SGHRS and CDR2 as YFSETQ. This CDR3 is 16 amino acids long. J was trimmed by 0 bases and V by 4 bases; bases with no gene match: 9. The CDR3 bases are TGCGCCAGCAGCCCAGAAGGACAGGACTTGAACACTGAAGCTTTCTTT. This gives the protein CASSPEGQDLNTEAFF.

The rearrangement links TRBV9 to TRBJ2-3; 8 bases are a match to TRBD2. The CDR3 has 16 amino acids. CDR1 is SGDLS, CDR2 YYNGEE, per germline. The trim removed 4 bases at V and 3 bases at J, leaving 10 bases unmatched. CDR3 nucleotides: TGTGCCAGCAGCATCGGACTAGCCAGGGGTACAGATACGCAGTATTTT. Amino acids: CASSIGLARGTDTQYF.

The V call is TRBV25-1, the J call TRBJ2-5; tentatively, D is TRBD1 (7 bases). The CDR3 is 14 amino acids. V was pared by 2 bases and J by 5 bases, with 12 bases between. Germline V gene sequence: CDR1 MGHDK, CDR2 SYGVNS. The CDR3 sequence: CASSENRGGETQYF. As DNA, the CDR3 is TGTGCCAGCAGTGAAAACAGGGGAGGCGAGACCCAGTACTTC.

The rearrangement links TRBV30 to TRBJ2-3; D not certain. The V and J ends lost 4 bases and 4 bases respectively, with 9 bases between them. Germline V gene data show CDR1 as GTSNPN and CDR2 as SVGIG (reference sequence). The CDR3 sequence is 12 residues long. The CDR3 DNA is TGTGCCTGGATGCTGTGGCCAGATACGCAGTATTTT. This codes for CAWMLWPDTQYF.

In its sample, this clone was seen once. The V call is TRBV11-2, the J call TRBJ2-3; perhaps TRBD1 as D (5 bases). Germline values: CDR1 SGHAT, CDR2 FQNNGV. V was cut by 5 bases and J by 4 bases, with 10 bases left in between. The CDR3 runs 13 residues. The CDR3 region is CASSTQGADTQYF. The CDR3 DNA reads TGTGCCAGCAGCACGCAGGGTGCAGATACGCAGTATTTT. The full variable domain, in which reference TRBV11-2 and TRBJ2-3 provide the parts outside the CDR3, is EAGVAQSPRYKIIEKRQSVAFWCNPISGHATLYWYQQILGQGPKLLIQFQNNGVVDDSQLPKDRFSAERLKGVDSTLKIQPAKLEDSAVYLCASSTQGADTQYFGPGTRLTVL.

This chain uses TRBV18 with TRBJ1-2, with D maybe TRBD1 (5 bases). Trimming shortened V by 2 bases and J by 5 bases, and 12 bases separated the two germline ends. Per germline, CDR1 KGHSH and CDR2 LQKENI. The CDR3 is made up of 14 amino acids. The CDR3 is CASSPKGAGYGYTF. DNA for the CDR3: TGTGCCAGCTCACCAAAGGGTGCAGGGTATGGCTACACCTTC.

J is TRBJ1-6 and V is TRBV28; D is unresolved. Trimming took 6 bases from V and 7 from J, leaving 10 bases between them. The CDR3 runs to 13 residues. Germline CDR1 MDHEN, CDR2 SYDVKM. CDR3 nucleotide sequence: TGTGCCAGCAGAACAGACCTCAATTCACCCCTCCACTTT. This sequence encodes CASRTDLNSPLHF.

CDR3 amino acids: CASSLVRESEAFF. The CDR3 bases are TGTGCCAGCAGCTTAGTAAGGGAGAGTGAAGCTTTCTTT. This rearrangement joins TRBV7-9 to TRBJ1-1; D not resolved. Per the germline V gene, CDR1 is SEHNR and CDR2 is FQNEAQ (reference sequence). Trimming cost V 1 base and J 7 bases, with 10 bases left between them. CDR3 length: 13 residues.

This sequence joins TRBV11-2 and TRBJ2-3; 7 bases map to TRBD1. Germline V gives CDR1 SGHAT, CDR2 FQNNGV. This CDR3 comprises 12 residues. Trimming took 5 bases from V and 10 from J; bases not matched to a gene: 6. As DNA, the CDR3 is TGTGCCAGCAGCACAGGGGCTTGGGCGCAGTATTTT. Translating it yields CASSTGAWAQYF. Full variable domain (outside the CDR3, taken from reference TRBV11-2 and TRBJ2-3): EAGVAQSPRYKIIEKRQSVAFWCNPISGHATLYWYQQILGQGPKLLIQFQNNGVVDDSQLPKDRFSAERLKGVDSTLKIQPAKLEDSAVYLCASSTGAWAQYFGPGTRLTVL.

V gene TRBV6-5 combines with J gene TRBJ1-2; 9 bases align to TRBD1. The CDR3 runs to 12 residues. The V and J ends lost 8 bases and 8 bases, in that order; junction bases with no gene match: 6. Germline V gene data show CDR1 as MNHEY and CDR2 as SVGAGI. CDR3 amino acids: CASGRGQGGYTF. Written as DNA, the CDR3 is TGTGCCAGCGGGCGAGGACAGGGGGGCTACACCTTC.

The genes are TRBV29-1 and TRBJ2-5, with D maybe TRBD2 (5 bases). Per the germline V gene, CDR1 is SQVTM and CDR2 is ANQGSEA. V was clipped by 3 bases and J by 5 bases, with 13 bases between them. The CDR3 has 13 residues. CDR3 sequence (DNA): TGCAGCGTTGATCAGCTTCCGGGGGAGACCCAGTACTTC. Its protein product is CSVDQLPGETQYF.

V and J are TRBV5-4 and TRBJ2-5; 12 bases are a match to TRBD2. V lost 1 base, J lost 5 bases, and 6 bases stayed unmatched. Germline V gene sequence: CDR1 SGHNT, CDR2 YYREEE (reference sequence). The CDR3 loop spans 16 amino acids. The CDR3 DNA sequence: TGTGCCAGCAGCTTGCGTCTAGCGGGGGGGCGGGAGACCCAGTACTTC. Translation gives CASSLRLAGGRETQYF.

This clone occurred once. The rearrangement uses TRBV25-1 and TRBJ1-1; a possible D gene is TRBD1 (6 bases). Deletions cut 3 bases from V and 1 base from J, with 12 bases between. The V gene's germline CDR1 is MGHDK and CDR2 SYGVNS. CDR3 length: 15 residues. The CDR3 DNA is TGTGCCAGCAGTGACCACAGGGCTGGGAACACTGAAGCTTTCTTT. It codes for CASSDHRAGNTEAFF.

This chain uses TRBV18 with TRBJ1-3; 12 nucleotides line up with TRBD1. V was pared by 6 bases and J by 4 bases, with 4 bases of the junction left unmatched. This CDR3 is 15 amino acids long. Germline values: CDR1 KGHSH, CDR2 LQKENI. CDR3 DNA: TGTGCCAGCTCGTTTGGGACAGGGGGCGGAAACACCATATATTTT. It is translated as CASSFGTGGGNTIYF.

This clone has a single count. Other DNA sequences in this specimen translate into the identical CDR3. The chain couples TRBV18 to TRBJ1-6; the D is unclear. Deletions cut 2 bases from V and 8 bases from J, with 7 bases between. Germline lookup yields CDR1 KGHSH and CDR2 LQKENI. The CDR3 has 13 residues. The CDR3 DNA reads TGTGCCAGCTCACCATCCGGAGATTCACCCCTCCACTTT. Protein: CASSPSGDSPLHF.

This clone was seen once. V gene TRBV5-8 combines with J gene TRBJ1-3; D might be TRBD1 (5 bases). Trimming took off 4 bases at V and 8 bases at J, with 13 bases between the two ends. The CDR3 totals 13 residues. The germline gives CDR1 SGHTS, CDR2 YDEGEE. The CDR3 bases are TGTGCCAGCAGCGCCGCGGGGGTCGACACCATATATTTT. This gives the protein CASSAAGVDTIYF. Full variable domain (outside the CDR3, taken from reference TRBV5-8 and TRBJ1-3): EAGVTQSPTHLIKTRGQQATLRCSPISGHTSVYWYQQALGLGLQFLLWYDEGEERNRGNFPPRFSGRQFPNYSSELNVNALELEDSALYLCASSAAGVDTIYFGEGSWLTVV.

The rearrangement uses TRBV5-5 and TRBJ1-1; no firm D call. Germline V CDR1 and CDR2: SGHKS, YYEKEE (reference sequence). The CDR3 contains 13 residues. The V end lost 1 base, the J end lost 1 base, and 5 bases lay between the germline ends. In DNA, the CDR3 is TGTGCCAGCAGCTTGTGGCAGAACACTGAAGCTTTCTTT. Protein sequence: CASSLWQNTEAFF.